Below, 32 T cell receptor delta chains from the same sample are listed, as sequenced in a study of gamma-delta T cells after stem cell transplantation (TCRdb year 2016). Receptor libraries were prepared by RT-PCR. TCRdb shows the sequencer as Illumina MiSeq. For TCRdb, the public reads were processed anew by CATT, and duplicate DNA sequences were folded into one row. The sample records roughly 1,300 delta-chain clones, roughly 2% of which are singletons. The top ten clones comprise around 67% of the sample. Material: gamma-delta T cells. The receptors stem from a human donor. It is not recorded whose cells these are; they may come from a transplant donor.

Note on this clone: The protein given by TCRdb reflects a much larger clone and differs at residue 6 from this DNA's translation, likely from a read error; the protein shown is the DNA's translation. The chain links TRDV2 to TRDJ1, with TRDD3 matching over 7 bases. CDR1 is GEAIGNYY and CDR2 is EKD in the germline V gene. Losses at the gene ends were 0 bases for V and 6 bases for J; bases not matched to a gene: 15. The CDR3 consists of 17 residues. CDR3 residues: CACDTIVGDKNGHKLIF. In nucleotides, the CDR3 is TGTGCCTGTGACACCATTGTTGGGGATAAAAATGGCCATAAACTCATCTTT.

About this clone itself: This DNA's translation differs at residue 6 from TCRdb's protein, which comes from a much larger clone; a read error is likely, and the protein shown is translated from the DNA. This chain links TRDV2 with TRDJ2, with TRDD3 identical over 13 bases. CDR1 GEAIGNYY and CDR2 EKD come from the germline V gene. Trimming removed 3 bases from V and 4 bases from J; junction bases left unmatched: 10. This CDR3 has 18 residues. The CDR3: CACDAALGDTRKTAQLFF. The CDR3 coding sequence is TGTGCCTGTGACGCGGCACTGGGGGATACGCGGAAGACAGCACAACTCTTCTTT.

This clone was detected a few times. A much larger clone lies a single base off, so this may be a read error. Other DNA sequences in the same sample also yield this CDR3. The chain uses TRDV3 and TRDJ1; weak D call: TRDD3 (5 bases). CDR3 length: 16 amino acids. Germline loops: CDR1 TVYSNPD, CDR2 GDNSRS (reference sequence). CDR3 DNA sequence: TGTGCCTGTTTCCCTCAGTACTGGAGTTACACCGATAAACTCATCTTC. Translated: CACFPQYWSYTDKLIF.

Regarding this clone: This probably arose from a read error, given a far larger clone one base away. The same CDR3 also results from other DNA sequences found in this sample. The chain links TRDV2 to TRDJ3; 9 bases line up with TRDD3. This CDR3 is built from 23 residues. Germline CDR1 reads GEAIGNYY; CDR2 reads EKD. Here the CDR3 reads CACDYPCRLGEGDGSWDTRQMFF. The DNA for the CDR3 is TGTGCCTGTGATTATCCCTGCAGACTGGGGGAGGGCGACGGTTCCTGGGACACCCGACAGATGTTTTTT.

To note about this clone: With a far larger clone one base away, a read error is the likely cause. The sample carries other DNA sequences with the same CDR3. The chain couples TRDV2 to TRDJ1; 7 bases are shared with TRDD3. Unmatched junction bases numbered 29, after V lost 1 base and J lost 4 bases. Germline V CDR1 and CDR2: GEAIGNYY, EKD. The CDR3 is 22 amino acids. The CDR3 loop is CACDTYWGDESDSLARFDKLIF. CDR3 bases: TGTGCCTGTGACACGTACTGGGGAGATGAGTCGGATTCGCTAGCTCGCTTCGATAAACTCATCTTT.

Within the sample, this clone is large. Other DNA sequences within the sample encode an identical CDR3. The chain couples TRDV2 to TRDJ1; 8 bases are shared with TRDD3. The junction had 12 bases not matched to a gene; V was cut back by 1 base and J by 0 bases. Looked up from germline, CDR1 is GEAIGNYY and CDR2 is EKD. This CDR3 is built from 18 residues. The CDR3 sequence: CACDTVDLLGGNTDKLIF. The CDR3 region has the DNA TGTGCCTGTGACACGGTGGACTTACTGGGGGGTAACACCGATAAACTCATCTTT.

On this clone: A much bigger clone sits one base away, suggesting this may be a read error. This sample also contains other DNA sequences that code for the same CDR3. The chain is built from TRDV2 and TRDJ3; 12 bases are shared with TRDD3. With 7 bases clipped from V and 0 bases from J, the junction kept 12 bases outside the gene matches. This CDR3 contains 20 residues. Germline lookup yields CDR1 GEAIGNYY and CDR2 EKD. The CDR3 protein is CACDRTGGYSSSWDTRQMFF. The CDR3 bases are TGTGCCTGCGACCGTACTGGGGGATACTCGAGCTCCTGGGACACCCGACAGATGTTTTTC.

In this sample, this clone turned up many times. This probably arose from a read error, given a far larger clone one base away. The chain employs TRDV2 and TRDJ1; 13 bases agree with TRDD3. The germline gives CDR1 GEAIGNYY, CDR2 EKD. This CDR3 region has 20 residues. This chain's CDR3 is CACDAVLGDTQNHHTDKPIF. DNA of the CDR3: TGTGCCTGTGACGCCGTACTGGGGGATACGCAAAATCACCACACCGATAAACCCATCTTT.

Points on this clone: This likely traces to a read error, being one base from a far larger clone. The sample holds other DNA sequences that translate to the same CDR3. The rearrangement uses TRDV1 and TRDJ2, with D perhaps TRDD2 (6 bases). Germline V lookup: CDR1 TSWWSYY, CDR2 QGS. V was cut by 2 bases and J by 1 base, with 38 bases left in between. This CDR3 has 25 residues. CDR3 nucleotide sequence: TGTGCTCTTGGGGAAAATCCTACTAAGACTGTCCTAATTCTAGGGTACCGCCTTTTGACAGCACAACTCTTCTTT. Amino acid sequence: CALGENPTKTVLILGYRLLTAQLFF.

Details on this clone: This is likely an artifact of a read error, given a far larger clone one base away. The genes are TRDV2 and TRDJ1; 8 bases are a match to TRDD3. V was pared by 0 bases and J by 0 bases, with 23 bases of the junction left unmatched. This CDR3 has 22 residues. Per germline, CDR1 GEAIGNYY and CDR2 EKD. The CDR3 DNA reads TGTGCCTGTGACACCTTGCCTACCTCACTTACTGGGGGGCATCCTTACACCGATAAACTCATCTTT. Amino acid sequence: CACDTLPTSLTGGHPYTDKLIF.

This clone showed up just a few times. This DNA translates differently at residue 9 from the TCRdb protein, which is that of a much larger clone; a read error is likely, and the protein shown is the DNA's own translation. The chain has TRDV2 and TRDJ1; 7 bases fit TRDD3. J was trimmed by 0 bases and V by 0 bases; bases with no gene match: 15. Looked up from germline, CDR1 is GEAIGNYY and CDR2 is EKD. The CDR3 length is 19 residues. The DNA for the CDR3 is TGTGCCTGTGACACCGTACTGGGGTCCCCGGGGGTGTACACCGATAAACTCATCTTT. Translated: CACDTVLGSPGVYTDKLIF.

The sample holds a few counts of this clone. A read error is the likely source, as a far larger clone sits one nucleotide away. The sample carries other DNA sequences with the same CDR3. The V call is TRDV2, the J call TRDJ1; TRDD3 matches at 7 bases. Per germline, CDR1 GEAIGNYY and CDR2 EKD. This CDR3 is built from 22 residues. The CDR3 nucleotides are TGTGCCTGCGACACGTACTGGGGTGATGAGTCGGATTCGCTAGCTCGCTTCGATAAACTCATCTTT. Translation gives CACDTYWGDESDSLARFDKLIF.

With regard to this clone: This likely traces to a read error, being one base from a far larger clone. V usage is TRDV2 and J usage is TRDJ1; TRDD2 might be the D (8 bases). CDR3 length equals 26 residues. Trimming removed 5 bases at V and 1 base at J, with 49 bases between. Germline CDR1 reads GEAIGNYY; CDR2 reads EKD. CDR3 sequence: CACGHTLPTFGASPGDKGLGTDKLIF. Written as DNA, the CDR3 is TGTGCCTGTGGCCACACTCTTCCTACTTTCGGGGCAAGTCCTGGGGATAAAGGCCTTGGCACCGATAAACTCATCTTT.

In this sample, this clone turned up a few times. TCRdb's listed protein matches a much larger clone and diverges from this DNA's translation at residue 11, likely through a read error; the protein shown comes from the DNA. The V gene is TRDV2, the J gene TRDJ1; the D is unclear. V lost 0 bases and J lost 10, with 20 bases in between. This CDR3 is 15 amino acids long. Germline values: CDR1 GEAIGNYY, CDR2 EKD. The CDR3 DNA is TGTGCCTGTGACACCGTATATAATTCGGGTACTCGACTCATCTTT. Its translation is CACDTVYNSGTRLIF.

Of note for this clone: The amino acid sequence in TCRdb belongs to a much larger clone and departs from this DNA's translation at residue 14, likely a sequencing read error; the sequence shown is translated from the DNA. The chain's CDR3 is CACDPVWTGGYATNKLIF. CDR3 sequence (DNA): TGTGCCTGTGACCCGGTTTGGACTGGGGGATACGCGACCAATAAACTCATCTTT. This rearrangement joins TRDV2 to TRDJ1; 13 bases match TRDD3. Looked up from germline, CDR1 is GEAIGNYY and CDR2 is EKD. CDR3 length equals 18 residues. With 3 bases clipped from V and 6 bases from J, the junction kept 15 bases outside the gene matches.

This clone appeared many times. The sample holds other DNA sequences that translate to the same CDR3. The V call is TRDV2, the J call TRDJ1; TRDD3 agrees at 13 bases. The length of the CDR3 is 18 residues. Looked up from germline, CDR1 is GEAIGNYY and CDR2 is EKD. V was clipped by 3 bases and J by 0 bases; unmatched bases: 9. This CDR3 is CACDAVLGDTTHTDKLIF. DNA for the CDR3: TGTGCCTGTGACGCCGTACTGGGGGATACGACCCACACCGATAAACTCATCTTT.

Note on this clone: With a far larger clone one base away, a read error is the likely cause. The same CDR3 can be traced to other DNA sequences in this sample. The V gene is TRDV2, the J gene TRDJ3; TRDD3 agrees at 13 bases. The CDR3 covers 20 residues. The V gene's germline CDR1 is GEAIGNYY and CDR2 EKD. CDR3 coding DNA: TGCGCCTGTGACCCTACTGGGGGATACGCGGGGTCCTGGGACACCCGACAGATGTTTTTC. Its protein product is CACDPTGGYAGSWDTRQMFF.

In its sample, this clone was seen a few times. A far larger clone is one base from this, pointing to a likely read error. Other DNA sequences in this specimen translate into the identical CDR3. The chain is built from TRDV1 and TRDJ2, with 7 positions matching TRDD3. The CDR3 length is 21 residues. Germline V CDR1 and CDR2: TSWWSYY, QGS. V was clipped by 4 bases and J by 6 bases; unmatched bases: 26. This chain's CDR3 is CALGGKLLAGGYKRKAAQLFF. The DNA for the CDR3 is TGTGCTCTTGGGGGAAAGCTACTTGCTGGGGGGTACAAGCGGAAGGCAGCACAACTCTTCTTT.

This clone turned up a few times. A far larger clone is only one base removed, so a read error is likely. Written as DNA, the CDR3 is TGTGCCTGTGACCCCTTGAGGACCTGTCCAAACTTTACCGATAAACTCATCTTT. Translating it yields CACDPLRTCPNFTDKLIF. The V and J genes are TRDV2 and TRDJ1, with D uncertain. Trimming shortened V by 3 bases and J by 2 bases, and 24 bases separated the two germline ends. The CDR3 runs 18 residues. The germline gives CDR1 GEAIGNYY, CDR2 EKD.

This clone came up a few times. TCRdb's protein for this DNA is that of a much larger clone and differs from the translation at residue 2, likely a read error; the protein shown is the DNA translation. V and J are TRDV2 and TRDJ1, with a weak D call TRDD3 (6 bases). The CDR3 totals 17 residues. Germline CDR1 is GEAIGNYY and CDR2 is EKD. CDR3 sequence reads: CSCDTVVRGSSTDKLIF. In DNA form, the CDR3 reads TGTTCCTGTGACACCGTCGTTAGGGGATCCAGCACCGATAAACTCATCTTT.

As concerns this clone: A far larger clone differs by one base, so this is likely a read error. Other DNA sequences in this specimen translate into the identical CDR3. V is TRDV2 and J is TRDJ1; D gene unclear. V was shortened by 1 base and J by 2 bases, with 10 bases between the two germline ends. CDR1 is GEAIGNYY and CDR2 is EKD in the germline V gene. The CDR3 contains 14 residues. DNA for the CDR3: TGTGCCTGTGACACGCTCCGCACAACCGATAAACTCATCTTT. It yields the protein CACDTLRTTDKLIF.

This clone was counted a few times. A far bigger clonotype differs at one base, so this is likely a read error. Other DNA sequences in this sample translate to the same CDR3. The chain uses TRDV2 and TRDJ1; 10 bases align to TRDD3. The CDR3 contains 15 residues. Germline assignment: CDR1 GEAIGNYY and CDR2 EKD. The CDR3 bases are TGTGCCTGTGACAGTCTGGGGGATAGATCCGACAAACTCATCTTT. Translated: CACDSLGDRSDKLIF.

A remark on this clone: This DNA's translation differs at residue 12 from TCRdb's protein, which comes from a much larger clone; a read error is likely, and the protein shown is translated from the DNA. The V call is TRDV2, the J call TRDJ1, with TRDD3 identical over 7 bases. Germline CDR1 and CDR2: GEAIGNYY and EKD. There are 22 residues in the CDR3. With V trimmed by 1 base and J by 4 bases, 29 bases remained unmatched. The CDR3 coding sequence is TGTGCCTGTGACACGTACTGGGGTGATGAGTCGGGTTCGCTAGCTCGCTTCGATAAACTCATCTTT. Protein product: CACDTYWGDESGSLARFDKLIF.

On this clone itself: The TCRdb record carries a much larger clone's protein, which differs from this DNA's translation at residue 4; a read error is the likely cause, and the protein listed here is the DNA translation. V gene TRDV2 combines with J gene TRDJ3; 13 nucleotides match TRDD3. CDR1 and CDR2 from the germline V gene are GEAIGNYY and EKD. The CDR3 is made up of 20 amino acids. J was trimmed by 1 base and V by 5 bases; bases with no gene match: 10. The CDR3 here is CACGPTGGYAGSWDTRQMFF. The CDR3 coding sequence is TGTGCCTGTGGCCCTACTGGGGGATACGCGGGGTCCTGGGACACCCGACAGATGTTTTTC.

As regards this clone: The TCRdb protein, from a much larger clone, departs from this DNA's translation at residue 4, likely by read error; the protein shown derives from the DNA. The rearrangement uses TRDV2 and TRDJ1; 10 bases line up with TRDD3. CDR1 and CDR2 (germline): GEAIGNYY, EKD. This CDR3 is 15 amino acids long. The V gene end was trimmed by 5 bases and the J gene end by 3 bases; junction bases not matched to a gene: 8. The CDR3 DNA reads TGTGCCTGTGCCAGTCTGGGGGATAGATCCGATAAACTCATCTTT. It yields the protein CACASLGDRSDKLIF.

This clone is medium-sized by share. This likely came from a read error, as a far larger clone is one base away. Here the CDR3 DNA reads TGTGCCTGTGACACCTTACTGGGGGATACGCCTACGGGCGCCGATAAACTCATCTTT. This translates into CACDTLLGDTPTGADKLIF. V usage is TRDV2 and J usage is TRDJ1; 13 bases line up with TRDD3. CDR1 and CDR2 (germline): GEAIGNYY, EKD. The length of the CDR3 is 19 residues. The junction had 12 bases not matched to a gene; V was cut back by 0 bases and J by 3 bases.

Only a few counts were recorded for this clone. The chain employs TRDV2 and TRDJ1, with TRDD3 matching over 8 bases. The V gene end was trimmed by 1 base and the J gene end by 0 bases; junction bases not matched to a gene: 9. Germline CDR1 is GEAIGNYY and CDR2 is EKD. This CDR3 has 17 amino acids. The CDR3 loop is CACDTVLGGKDTDKLIF. CDR3 bases: TGTGCCTGTGACACGGTACTGGGGGGCAAGGACACCGATAAACTCATCTTT.

About this clone: The TCRdb record carries a much larger clone's protein, which differs from this DNA's translation at residue 14; a read error is the likely cause, and the protein listed here is the DNA translation. The V gene is TRDV2, the J gene TRDJ1; TRDD3 matches 11 bases. This CDR3 contains 16 residues. Germline CDR1 is GEAIGNYY and CDR2 is EKD. DNA of the CDR3: TGTGCCTGTGACACTCTGGGGGATACTGACACCGATAAACCCATCTTT. Protein: CACDTLGDTDTDKPIF.

This clone was recorded a few times. Being one base from a much bigger clone, this may be a read error. Other DNA variants within this sample encode the same CDR3. The rearrangement joins TRDV2 to TRDJ1; 8 positions agree with TRDD3. CDR3 length: 19 residues. Germline assignment: CDR1 GEAIGNYY and CDR2 EKD. The chain's CDR3 is CACDTPFAGGRTKTDKLIF. CDR3 sequence (DNA): TGCGCCTGTGACACTCCCTTTGCTGGGGGACGCACGAAGACCGATAAACTCATCTTT.

The table lists this clone with a few counts. Distinct nucleotide sequences in the sample also encode this CDR3. The V call is TRDV2, the J call TRDJ1; 8 bases fit TRDD3. The CDR3 runs 15 residues. V gave up 3 bases and J gave up 0 bases; unmatched junction bases: 5. The germline V gene has CDR1 GEAIGNYY and CDR2 EKD. This CDR3 is CACDAVLGDTDKLIF. The CDR3 DNA is TGTGCCTGTGACGCGGTACTGGGGGACACCGATAAACTCATCTTT.

This clone came up a few times. The chain employs TRDV2 and TRDJ1, with TRDD3 matching 7 bases. The junction had 18 bases not matched to a gene; V was cut back by 3 bases and J by 6 bases. Germline-derived CDR1 and CDR2 are GEAIGNYY and EKD. The CDR3 consists of 17 residues. In DNA, the CDR3 is TGTGCCTGTGACCCCGTTGTTGGGGATAAAAATGACCATAAACTCATCTTT. It codes for CACDPVVGDKNDHKLIF.

Only a few counts were recorded for this clone. The TCRdb record carries a much larger clone's protein, which differs from this DNA's translation at residue 11; a read error is the likely cause, and the protein listed here is the DNA translation. This same CDR3 is encoded by further DNA sequences in the sample. The V and J genes are TRDV2 and TRDJ1; 8 bases map to TRDD3. This CDR3 comprises 17 residues. Losses at the gene ends were 1 base for V and 1 base for J; bases not matched to a gene: 10. Germline lookup yields CDR1 GEAIGNYY and CDR2 EKD. In DNA form, the CDR3 reads TGTGCCTGTGACACGCTAGGTGGGGGATCCAGCACCGATAAACTCATCTTT. It encodes CACDTLGGGSSTDKLIF.